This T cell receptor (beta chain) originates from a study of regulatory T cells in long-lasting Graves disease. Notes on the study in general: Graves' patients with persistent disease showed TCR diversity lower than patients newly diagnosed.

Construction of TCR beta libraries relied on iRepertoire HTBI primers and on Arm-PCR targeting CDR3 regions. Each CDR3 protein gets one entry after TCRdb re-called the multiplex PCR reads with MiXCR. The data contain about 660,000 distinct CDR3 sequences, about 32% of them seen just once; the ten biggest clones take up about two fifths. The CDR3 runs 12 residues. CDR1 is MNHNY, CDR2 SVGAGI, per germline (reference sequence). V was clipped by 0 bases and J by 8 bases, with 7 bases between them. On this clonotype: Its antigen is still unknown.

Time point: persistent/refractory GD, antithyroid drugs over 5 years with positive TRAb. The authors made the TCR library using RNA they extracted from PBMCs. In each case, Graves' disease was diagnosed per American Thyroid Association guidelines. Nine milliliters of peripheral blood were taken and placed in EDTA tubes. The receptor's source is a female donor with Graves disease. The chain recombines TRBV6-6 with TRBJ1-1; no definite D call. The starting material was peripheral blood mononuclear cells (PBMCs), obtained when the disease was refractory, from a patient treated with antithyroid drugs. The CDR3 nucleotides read TGTGCCAGCAGTTACTCGTCCAGGGAAGCTTTCTTT. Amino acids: CASSYSSREAFF.